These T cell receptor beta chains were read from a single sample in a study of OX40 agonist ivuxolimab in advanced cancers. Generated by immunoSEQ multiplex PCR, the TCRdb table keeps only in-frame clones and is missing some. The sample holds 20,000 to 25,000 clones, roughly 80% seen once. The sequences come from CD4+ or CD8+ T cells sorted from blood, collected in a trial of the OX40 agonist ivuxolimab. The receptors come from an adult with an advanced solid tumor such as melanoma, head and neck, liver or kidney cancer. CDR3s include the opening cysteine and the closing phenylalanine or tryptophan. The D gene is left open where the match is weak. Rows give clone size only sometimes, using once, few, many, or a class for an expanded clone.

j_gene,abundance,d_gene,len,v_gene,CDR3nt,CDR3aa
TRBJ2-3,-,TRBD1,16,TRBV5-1,TGCGCCAGCAGCTTGGGCAGGGGGCCTTCCCCAGATACGCAGTATTTT,CASSLGRGPSPDTQYF
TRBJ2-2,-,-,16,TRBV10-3,TGTGCCATCAGTGAGCCATGGGGTTCCGCCACCGGGGAGCTGTTTTTT,CAISEPWGSATGELFF
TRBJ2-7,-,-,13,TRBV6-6,TGTGCCAGCAGTCCCCGGGAGTTGGACGAGCAGTACTTC,CASSPRELDEQYF
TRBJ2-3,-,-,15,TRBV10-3,TGTGCCATCAGTGACCCCAGTACAAGCACAGATACGCAGTATTTT,CAISDPSTSTDTQYF
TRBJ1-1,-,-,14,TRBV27,TGTGCCAGCAGTTGGGATGGCACTTACACTGAAGCTTTCTTT,CASSWDGTYTEAFF
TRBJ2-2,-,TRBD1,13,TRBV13,TGTGCCAGCAGCTTTGGGACAGACGGGGAGCTGTTTTTT,CASSFGTDGELFF
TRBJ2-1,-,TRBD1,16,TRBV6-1,TGTGCCAGCAGTGAATCCCAGGGGGAACCCTACAATGAGCAGTTCTTC,CASSESQGEPYNEQFF
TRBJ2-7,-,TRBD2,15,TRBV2,TGTGCCAGCAGCCGGACTAGCGGGGGGACCGGGGAGCAGTACTTC,CASSRTSGGTGEQYF
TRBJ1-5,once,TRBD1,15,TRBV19,TGTGCCAGTAGGGGAGACAGGGGCGGCAATCAACCCCAGCATTTT,CASRGDRGGNQPQHF
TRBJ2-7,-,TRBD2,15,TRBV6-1,TGTGCCAGCAGTTCTCGACTAGCTGTACCCTACGAGCAGTACTTC,CASSSRLAVPYEQYF
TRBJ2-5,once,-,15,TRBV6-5,TGTGCCAGCAGTTATGGCCAGGGGAGGGCAGAGACCCAGTACTTC,CASSYGQGRAETQYF
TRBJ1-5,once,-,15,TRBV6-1,TGTGCCAGCGGGCTTTCGGCAGATAGCAATCAGCCCCAGCATTTT,CASGLSADSNQPQHF
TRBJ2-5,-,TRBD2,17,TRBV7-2,TGTGCCAGCAGCTTCCGGACTAGCGGGGGGGCCCTAGGGGCCCAGTACTTC,CASSFRTSGGALGAQYF
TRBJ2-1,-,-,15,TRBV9,TGTGCCAGCAGCCCCCCGGTACGAGGGATCAATGAGCAGTTCTTC,CASSPPVRGINEQFF
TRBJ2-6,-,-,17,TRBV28,TGTGCCAGCAGTTTAGCTCTCTCAGGGTCTGGGGCCAACGTCCTGACTTTC,CASSLALSGSGANVLTF
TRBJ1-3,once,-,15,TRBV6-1,TGTGCCAGCAGCCAACAGCCGAGCTCTGGAAACACCATATATTTT,CASSQQPSSGNTIYF
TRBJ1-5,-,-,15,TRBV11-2,TGTGCCAGCAGCTTTGGCCAGGGAGCAGGACAGCCCCAGCATTTT,CASSFGQGAGQPQHF
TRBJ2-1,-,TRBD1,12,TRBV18,TGTGCCAGCTCAATCACAGGGGGCGAGCAGTTCTTC,CASSITGGEQFF
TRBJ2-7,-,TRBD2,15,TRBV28,TGTGCCAGCAGTTTTGGGCTAGCGGGAGACGACGAGCAGTACTTC,CASSFGLAGDDEQYF